These 20 T cell receptor beta chains were all obtained from the same sample, sequenced in a study of regulatory T cells in long-lasting Graves disease. HTBI primers from iRepertoire and Arm-PCR of CDR3 regions yielded the TCR beta libraries. TCRdb reanalysed the multiplex PCR reads using MiXCR and keeps one entry per CDR3 protein. This sample has about 470,000 distinct CDR3 sequences, with 15% to 20% found just once. Time point described: newly diagnosed GD, antithyroid drugs for less than 3 months. PBMC-derived RNA was used for the TCR library. The sample was also linked to a second study, of T cells in Graves' hyperthyroidism and ophthalmopathy.

The sequencing here drew on peripheral blood mononuclear cells (PBMCs), taken at new diagnosis, from a patient treated with antithyroid drugs. These receptors were collected from a man aged 40-49 years with Graves disease.

This clonotype was counted only a few times. The chain links TRBV29-1 to TRBJ2-5; D perhaps matches TRBD1 (6 bases). The germline V gene encodes CDR1 SQVTM and CDR2 ANQGSEA. The CDR3 totals 13 residues. The V and J ends lost 4 bases and 5 bases respectively, with 14 bases between them. The CDR3 DNA follows: TGCAGCGTTGGCAGGGGAAGTGGGGAGACCCAGTACTTC. Its protein is CSVGRGSGETQYF.

This clonotype was seen at least ten times. This chain uses TRBV6-1 with TRBJ1-5; D not certain. Trimming took off 1 base at V and 2 bases at J, with 6 bases between the two ends. Per germline, CDR1 MNHNS and CDR2 SASEGT. This CDR3 contains 14 residues. CDR3 bases: TGTGCCAGCAGTGAAGTTTGGGGCAATCAGCCCCAGCATTTT. Protein: CASSEVWGNQPQHF.

This clonotype has more than one count but fewer than ten. The V call is TRBV28, the J call TRBJ2-5; no definite D call. The CDR3 is 13 residues long. Germline V gene lookup returns CDR1 MDHEN and CDR2 SYDVKM. Trimming pared 6 bases from V and 6 bases from J, leaving 14 bases between. The CDR3 spells CASSTQWRKTQYF. CDR3 DNA sequence: TGTGCCAGCAGCACTCAGTGGAGAAAGACCCAGTACTTC.

The chain joins TRBV29-1 to TRBJ1-4; 10 positions agree with TRBD1. The CDR3 sequence is 14 residues long. Per the germline V gene, CDR1 is SQVTM and CDR2 is ANQGSEA. Trimming cost V 4 bases and J 8 bases; bases outside gene matches: 7. DNA of the CDR3: TGCAGCGTTGGAGGACAGGGGGTGGGAGAAAAACTGTTTTTT. Amino acids: CSVGGQGVGEKLFF.

In this sample, this clonotype turned up a few times. V gene TRBV11-2 combines with J gene TRBJ2-7; no clear D gene. The CDR3 loop spans 15 amino acids. The V gene lost 1 base and the J gene lost 3 bases, with 13 bases spanning the gap. Germline V gene lookup returns CDR1 SGHAT and CDR2 FQNNGV. CDR3 residues: CASSLVPFPFYEQYF. The CDR3 region has the DNA TGTGCCAGCAGCTTAGTACCCTTTCCGTTCTACGAGCAGTACTTC. Filled out from reference TRBV11-2 and TRBJ2-7, the complete variable domain reads EAGVAQSPRYKIIEKRQSVAFWCNPISGHATLYWYQQILGQGPKLLIQFQNNGVVDDSQLPKDRFSAERLKGVDSTLKIQPAKLEDSAVYLCASSLVPFPFYEQYFGPGTRLTVT.

This clonotype was counted at least ten times. The chain is built from TRBV30 and TRBJ2-7; a possible D gene is TRBD2 (5 bases). Per the germline V gene, CDR1 is GTSNPN and CDR2 is SVGIG (reference sequence). V lost 7 bases to trimming and J lost 3 bases, with 13 bases between them. The CDR3 runs to 12 residues. This CDR3 is CASYRGVYEQYF. In DNA, the CDR3 is TGTGCCTCGTATCGGGGAGTCTACGAGCAGTACTTC.

A note on this clonotype: A read error may explain this, as a much larger clone is one base away. The chain joins TRBV27 to TRBJ2-1; no clear D. CDR3 length equals 13 residues. CDR1 and CDR2 from the germline V gene are MNHEY and SMNVEV (reference sequence). The CDR3 protein is CASRSSPYNEQLF. CDR3 DNA sequence: TGTGCCAGCCGGTCGTCTCCCTACAATGAGCAGCTCTTC.

The sample holds many counts of this clonotype. The chain has TRBV3-1 and TRBJ2-3; maybe TRBD2 (6 bases). The CDR3 covers 15 residues. V was clipped by 3 bases and J by 3 bases, with 13 bases between them. Germline lookup yields CDR1 LGHDT and CDR2 YNNKEL (reference sequence). CDR3 bases: TGTGCCAGCAGCCAGAGGAGGGTCATTACAGATACGCAGTATTTT. It is translated as CASSQRRVITDTQYF.

This clonotype was counted ten times or more. An end of the junction does not agree with germline; a read error may underlie this. The chain uses TRBV12-3 or TRBV12-4 and TRBJ2-7, with D perhaps TRBD2 (5 bases). This CDR3 is built from 14 residues. CDR3: CASSLGGVSYEQYF. DNA of the CDR3: TGTGCCAGCAGCTTAGGAGGTGTCTCCTACGAGCAGTACTTC.

This clonotype was detected a few times. This sequence joins TRBV7-9 and TRBJ2-6, with 12 bases aligning to TRBD1. This CDR3 comprises 19 residues. Germline V CDR1 and CDR2: SEHNR, FQNEAQ (reference sequence). After removal of 5 bases from V and 4 bases from J, the junction contained 12 bases not matched to a gene. The CDR3 spells CASSPSWGQGAAGANVLTF. The CDR3 DNA follows: TGTGCCAGCAGCCCATCTTGGGGACAGGGGGCGGCCGGGGCCAACGTCCTGACTTTC.

The chain carries TRBV11-3 and TRBJ1-1, with 9 bases that match TRBD1. With V trimmed by 8 bases and J by 2 bases, 6 bases remained unmatched. The germline CDR1 and CDR2 sequences are SGHNT and YENEEA. This CDR3 contains 14 residues. The chain's CDR3 is CASGPDRGNTEAFF. The CDR3 DNA sequence: TGTGCCAGCGGCCCGGACAGGGGTAACACTGAAGCTTTCTTT.

This clonotype was detected many times. This rearrangement joins TRBV20-1 to TRBJ2-1; the D call may be TRBD1 or TRBD2 (6 bases each). The CDR3 covers 13 residues. V shed 6 bases and J shed 7 bases, with 16 bases lying between them. CDR1 DFQATT and CDR2 SNEGSKA come from the germline V gene (reference sequence). The CDR3 DNA follows: TGCAGTGCACCCCCTGGGGGGCGGAATGAGCAGTTCTTC. Translating it yields CSAPPGGRNEQFF.

This clonotype was observed at least ten times. The chain has TRBV3-1 and TRBJ1-2; no clear D. CDR1 and CDR2 (germline): LGHDT, YNNKEL (reference sequence). Trimming took off 3 bases at V and 8 bases at J, with 19 bases between the two ends. The CDR3 sequence is 15 residues long. The CDR3 protein is CASSQRAEGRGGYTF. CDR3 nucleotide sequence: TGTGCCAGCAGCCAGAGGGCCGAGGGCCGCGGGGGCTACACCTTC.

The sample holds many counts of this clonotype. The J gene is TRBJ2-7, the V gene TRBV2; 7 positions match TRBD1. The V gene's germline CDR1 is SNHLY and CDR2 FYNNEI. Trimming removed 7 bases from V and 5 bases from J; junction bases left unmatched: 8. The CDR3 spans 13 residues. Written as DNA, the CDR3 is TGTGCCAGCATCAAGGGGGCGGTAGACGAGCAGTACTTC. This sequence encodes CASIKGAVDEQYF.

This clonotype has at least ten counts. V and J are TRBV7-8 and TRBJ2-1; 10 positions agree with TRBD2. Germline V gene data show CDR1 as SGHVS and CDR2 as FQNEAQ. The ends lost 3 bases at V and 6 bases at J; junction bases unmatched: 17. CDR3 length equals 19 residues. CDR3: CASSFTRSSGSRGFNEQFF. Written as DNA, the CDR3 is TGTGCCAGCAGCTTCACCCGTTCTAGCGGGAGTCGGGGATTCAATGAGCAGTTCTTC.

The chain combines TRBV10-2 with TRBJ1-6; TRBD1 might be the D (5 bases). The CDR3 is made up of 13 amino acids. Germline V gene sequence: CDR1 WSHSY, CDR2 SAAADI. The V and J ends lost 4 bases and 9 bases respectively, with 10 bases between them. CDR3 bases: TGCGCCAGCAGTGTCTCAGGGAGTTCACCCCTCCACTTT. Residues: CASSVSGSSPLHF.

This clonotype has a count of ten or more. The rearrangement uses TRBV24-1 and TRBJ1-4, with 7 bases that match TRBD1. The CDR3 runs 16 residues. V shed 9 bases and J 5 bases; nucleotides not matched to a gene: 14. Germline CDR1 and CDR2: KGHDR and SFDVKD. Here the CDR3 DNA reads TGTGCCACCGAGATCCACAGACAGGGACAAAATGAAAAACTGTTTTTT. This codes for CATEIHRQGQNEKLFF.

This chain joins TRBV28 and TRBJ1-6, with a possible D match to TRBD1 (5 bases). Trimming pared 7 bases from V and 7 bases from J, leaving 14 bases between. Germline CDR1 and CDR2: MDHEN and SYDVKM. The CDR3 contains 14 residues. CDR3 in DNA: TGTGCCAGCAAAAGCGGGGCTGGAAATTCACCCCTCCACTTT. The encoded protein is CASKSGAGNSPLHF. Full variable domain (remainder filled in from reference TRBV28 and TRBJ1-6): DVKVTQSSRYLVKRTGEKVFLECVQDMDHENMFWYRQDPGLGLRLIYFSYDVKMKEKGDIPEGYSVSREKKERFSLILESASTNQTSMYLCASKSGAGNSPLHFGNGTRLTVT.

The sample holds many counts of this clonotype. Here the CDR3 DNA reads TGTGCCAGCAGCCAACGGGACAGCTCCTACGAGCAGTACTTC. Translating gives CASSQRDSSYEQYF. This rearrangement joins TRBV3-1 to TRBJ2-7; 7 bases fit TRBD1. Germline V gene sequence: CDR1 LGHDT, CDR2 YNNKEL (reference sequence). CDR3 length equals 14 residues. V lost 2 bases and J lost 0; bases outside the gene matches: 1.

In this sample, this clonotype turned up many times. The gene calls are TRBV5-6 and TRBJ1-1; D uncertain. Germline loops: CDR1 SGHDT, CDR2 YYEEEE. CDR3 length: 13 amino acids. The V gene lost 5 bases and the J gene lost 1 base, with 9 bases spanning the gap. The CDR3 DNA reads as TGTGCCAGCAGTCGGCTTCAGAACACTGAAGCTTTCTTT. Protein sequence: CASSRLQNTEAFF.